The 13 T cell receptor beta chains below come from one sample, sequenced in a study of shared clonotypes between healthy human individuals. Libraries were prepared by immunoSEQ multiplex PCR; TCRdb keeps only in-frame clonotypes and omits some of them. The sample has under 2.5 million clones, less than 95% seen once. The material sequenced was naive CD4+ T cells from PBMCs. The subset: CD45RA+ positively selected. The receptors shown here come from a man younger than 30 in good health. Some clones in this sample may be carry-over from other donors' samples.

This chain joins TRBV7-2 and TRBJ2-7, with a tentative D call TRBD2 (5 bases). CDR3 length equals 14 residues. Germline V gene data show CDR1 as SGHTA and CDR2 as FQGNSA. The V and J ends lost 3 bases and 5 bases respectively, with 14 bases between them. The CDR3, as DNA: TGTGCCAGCAGCTTTGAGGGTCTTTGGAACGAGCAGTACTTC. Protein product: CASSFEGLWNEQYF.

This rearrangement joins TRBV4-3 to TRBJ1-1; a weak D match, TRBD1 (6 bases). The CDR3 has 14 amino acids. Looked up from germline, CDR1 is LGHNA and CDR2 is YSLEER. Trimming took off 0 bases at V and 12 bases at J, with 17 bases between the two ends. In DNA, the CDR3 is TGCGCCAGCAGCCAAGATCGCGGCAGGGGTAGGCCTTTCTTT. Translation: CASSQDRGRGRPFF.

The genes are TRBV2 and TRBJ2-3, with D perhaps matching TRBD1 (6 bases). The germline gives CDR1 SNHLY, CDR2 FYNNEI. This CDR3 contains 14 residues. V was shortened by 6 bases and J by 2 bases, with 12 bases between the two germline ends. As DNA, the CDR3 is TGTGCCAGCAGGGACAGCCGGTACACAGATACGCAGTATTTT. This codes for CASRDSRYTDTQYF.

This chain uses TRBV28 with TRBJ2-2; D perhaps matches TRBD1 (5 bases). Germline CDR1 is MDHEN and CDR2 is SYDVKM. The CDR3 consists of 15 residues. V lost 4 bases, J lost 6 bases, and 15 bases lay in between. The chain's CDR3 is CASSYPGFSAGELFF. The CDR3 region has the DNA TGTGCCAGCAGTTACCCAGGGTTTTCGGCCGGGGAGCTGTTTTTT.

This clone is a singleton in its sample. The rearrangement links TRBV5-1 to TRBJ2-5, with D maybe TRBD2 (5 bases). Trimming stripped 8 bases from V and 1 base from J, with 18 bases between. There are 15 residues in the CDR3. Germline CDR1 SGHRS, CDR2 YFSETQ. CDR3 bases: TGCGCCAGTAAGACTGGTGGGAGTGTCCAAGAGACCCAGTACTTC. Its protein product is CASKTGGSVQETQYF.

The chain joins TRBV19 to TRBJ2-1; 10 positions match TRBD2. Looked up from germline, CDR1 is LNHDA and CDR2 is SQIVND (reference sequence). After removal of 5 bases from V and 4 bases from J, the junction contained 11 bases not matched to a gene. The CDR3 sequence is 17 residues long. In nucleotides, the CDR3 is TGTGCCAGTAGTCGTGGCCGAGCTAGCGGGAGATACAATGAGCAGTTCTTC. This codes for CASSRGRASGRYNEQFF. Combining the CDR3 with reference TRBV19 and TRBJ2-1 gives the whole variable domain DGGITQSPKYLFRKEGQNVTLSCEQNLNHDAMYWYRQDPGQGLRLIYYSQIVNDFQKGDIAEGYSVSREKKESFPLTVTSAQKNPTAFYLCASSRGRASGRYNEQFFGPGTRLTVL.

V is TRBV18 and J is TRBJ2-3, with 7 positions matching TRBD2. Germline values: CDR1 KGHSH, CDR2 LQKENI. J lost 0 bases, V lost 5 bases, and 5 bases had no gene match. This CDR3 region has 15 residues. The CDR3 sequence is CASSGSGTSTDTQYF. The CDR3 region has the DNA TGTGCCAGCTCAGGAAGCGGGACTAGCACAGATACGCAGTATTTT.

This clone appeared once. The V and J genes are TRBV29-1 and TRBJ2-7; 7 positions match TRBD1. The CDR3 is 13 residues long. After removal of 7 bases from V and 3 bases from J, the junction contained 9 bases not matched to a gene. Germline V gene data show CDR1 as SQVTM and CDR2 as ANQGSEA. The CDR3 region has the DNA TGCAGCGGGGGGACAGTGGGATACTACGAGCAGTACTTC. Translation gives CSGGTVGYYEQYF.

This sequence joins TRBV28 and TRBJ2-7, with a possible D match to TRBD1 (5 bases). The V end was cut by 1 base, the J end by 5 bases, with 18 bases between. This CDR3 is built from 16 residues. Germline V lookup: CDR1 MDHEN, CDR2 SYDVKM. The CDR3 nucleotides are TGTGCCAGCAGTTTATCTTCTGGGGCAGAAAGAGACGAGCAGTACTTC. It yields the protein CASSLSSGAERDEQYF.

This chain links TRBV4-2 with TRBJ1-2; no definite D call. The CDR3 runs to 15 residues. Germline V CDR1 and CDR2: LGHNA, YNFKEQ. The V end was cut by 6 bases, the J end by 12 bases, with 26 bases between. CDR3 sequence: CASSLPTPGSAHHTF. DNA of the CDR3: TGTGCCAGCAGTCTCCCTACTCCCGGGTCAGCCCACCACACCTTC.

This clone occurred once. This chain connects TRBV6-5 to TRBJ2-5, with 11 nucleotides matching TRBD1. V was clipped by 2 bases and J by 4 bases; unmatched bases: 6. Germline values: CDR1 MNHEY, CDR2 SVGAGI. The CDR3 contains 16 residues. Here the CDR3 reads CASSYGTGTGGETQYF. The CDR3 DNA is TGTGCCAGCAGTTACGGGACCGGGACAGGGGGAGAGACCCAGTACTTC.

Regarding this clone: Other DNA sequences from this sample encode an identical CDR3 as well. The chain has TRBV30 and TRBJ1-1; D remains unclear. V lost 0 bases to trimming and J lost 4 bases, with 9 bases between them. The CDR3 runs to 13 residues. Germline-derived CDR1 and CDR2 are GTSNPN and SVGIG (reference sequence). The CDR3 reads CAWSVRVGTEAFF. For the CDR3, the DNA is TGTGCCTGGAGTGTACGTGTGGGCACTGAAGCTTTCTTT.

The chain is built from TRBV7-2 and TRBJ2-3; TRBD2 aligns across 14 bases. J gave up 5 bases and V 7 bases, and 8 bases lay outside the gene matches. Germline V CDR1 and CDR2: SGHTA, FQGNSA. This CDR3 spans 16 amino acids. The CDR3 nucleotides are TGTGCCAGCACCCTCCGACTAGCGGGAGGGATAGATACGCAGTATTTT. Translation gives CASTLRLAGGIDTQYF.